These T cell receptor beta chains were read from a single sample in a study of blood T cell repertoires in COVID-19. Clones were read by immunoSEQ multiplex PCR, and TCRdb kept only the in-frame ones, dropping some. The table records 250,000 to 400,000 clones, about 87% of them present only once. The sample taken for sequencing was peripheral blood. The receptors were gathered from a woman between 25 and 40 years old with COVID-19, enrolled during active disease. Both conserved end residues are part of each CDR3. A D gene is named only where the DNA matches it firmly. Size tells how often a clone was seen (once, few, many) or the class of an expanded clone, and some rows leave it out.

d_call | j_call | clone_size | v_call | cdr3_aa | cdr3_nt
TRBD1 | TRBJ1-2 | - | TRBV27 | CASSLSGGSYGYTF | TGTGCCAGCAGTTTATCAGGGGGCAGCTATGGCTACACCTTC
TRBD2 | TRBJ2-1 | - | TRBV11-2 | CASSLRGGGSYNEQFF | TGTGCCAGCAGCTTAAGAGGCGGGGGGTCGTACAATGAGCAGTTCTTC
- | TRBJ1-3 | - | TRBV3-1/TRBV3-2 | CASRQNSGNTIYF | TGTGCCAGCAGACAGAACTCTGGAAACACCATATATTTT
TRBD2 | TRBJ2-1 | - | TRBV2 | CASSVGLDNEQFF | TGTGCCAGCAGTGTAGGACTAGACAATGAGCAGTTCTTC
- | TRBJ1-4 | once | TRBV6-1 | CASSDPGKKGPTNEKLFF | TGTGCCAGCAGTGATCCTGGGAAAAAGGGGCCGACTAATGAAAAACTGTTTTTT
TRBD2 | TRBJ2-3 | - | TRBV3-1/TRBV3-2 | CASSRGIAGLTDTQYF | TGTGCCAGCAGCCGAGGAATAGCGGGTCTCACAGATACGCAGTATTTT
- | TRBJ2-1 | - | TRBV5-1 | CASSFGGGAFEQFF | TGCGCCAGCAGCTTCGGAGGGGGGGCCTTTGAGCAGTTCTTC
- | TRBJ1-6 | once | TRBV9 | CASSVDARAYNSPLHF | TGTGCCAGCAGCGTAGATGCCAGGGCCTATAATTCACCCCTCCACTTT
- | TRBJ1-3 | - | TRBV3-1/TRBV3-2 | CASSQPRSGNTIYF | TGTGCCAGCAGCCAACCCAGATCTGGAAACACCATATATTTT
- | TRBJ1-1 | - | TRBV5-1 | CASNFGQEAFF | TGCGCCAGCAACTTCGGACAGGAAGCTTTCTTT
TRBD2 | TRBJ2-7 | - | TRBV30 | CAWSPPFRGAYEQYF | TGTGCCTGGAGTCCCCCCTTTCGGGGGGCCTACGAGCAGTACTTC
- | TRBJ1-1 | - | TRBV10-3 | CVSAGTLNTEAFF | TGTGTTTCGGCAGGGACATTGAACACTGAAGCTTTCTTT
- | TRBJ1-5 | few | TRBV7-2 | CASSLAVRGSARQPQHF | TGTGCCAGCAGCTTAGCGGTCAGGGGTTCCGCTCGTCAGCCCCAGCATTTT
- | TRBJ1-1 | - | TRBV28 | CASWGRVTLEAFF | TGTGCCAGCTGGGGGCGGGTCACCCTTGAAGCTTTCTTT
TRBD1 | TRBJ1-5 | - | TRBV7-2 | CASSSQGDQPQHF | TGTGCCAGCAGCTCACAGGGGGATCAGCCCCAGCATTTT
- | TRBJ2-7 | - | TRBV19 | CASSQRTVYEQYF | TGTGCCAGTAGCCAGCGGACTGTCTACGAGCAGTACTTC
TRBD1 | TRBJ1-4 | - | TRBV9 | CASSVGTGRGEKLFF | TGTGCCAGCAGCGTAGGGACAGGCCGCGGGGAAAAACTGTTTTTT
- | TRBJ1-2 | - | TRBV7-9 | CASSLGPNYGYTF | TGTGCCAGCAGCTTAGGTCCGAACTATGGCTACACCTTC
TRBD1 | TRBJ2-5 | - | TRBV7-2 | CASSPDRVQETQYF | TGTGCCAGCAGCCCCGACAGGGTACAAGAGACCCAGTACTTC
TRBD2 | TRBJ2-1 | - | TRBV11-2 | CASSLISGLAGGLQQFF | TGTGCCAGCAGTCTTATCTCGGGGCTAGCGGGGGGGCTTCAGCAGTTCTTC
- | TRBJ2-7 | few | TRBV3-1/TRBV3-2 | CASSPGLLMEQYF | TGTGCCAGCAGCCCAGGCCTGTTGATGGAGCAGTACTTC
- | TRBJ1-5 | - | TRBV2 | CASSVEEGGDNNQPQHF | TGTGCCAGCAGTGTTGAGGAAGGAGGGGATAACAATCAGCCCCAGCATTTT
- | TRBJ1-3 | - | TRBV27 | CASSLRGGGNSGNTIYF | TGTGCCAGCAGCCTCCGGGGGGGAGGAAACTCTGGAAACACCATATATTTT
- | TRBJ2-7 | few | TRBV2 | CASSESVGQYF | TGTGCCAGCAGTGAATCGGTTGGGCAGTACTTC
- | TRBJ1-1 | - | TRBV5-1 | CASGPGQLNTEAFF | TGCGCCAGTGGGCCGGGACAATTGAACACTGAAGCTTTCTTT
- | TRBJ2-5 | - | TRBV5-5 | CASSLEGGETQYF | TGTGCCAGCAGCTTGGAGGGAGGAGAGACCCAGTACTTC
TRBD2 | TRBJ2-1 | - | TRBV28 | CASSPSGAGGPYDEQFF | TGTGCCAGCAGCCCAAGTGGAGCGGGGGGGCCCTATGATGAGCAGTTCTTC
TRBD1 | TRBJ1-1 | - | TRBV5-1 | CASSLGDRDTEAFF | TGCGCCAGCAGCTTGGGGGACAGGGACACTGAAGCTTTCTTT
- | TRBJ1-1 | - | TRBV19 | CASNPLGGNTEAFF | TGTGCCAGCAACCCTCTAGGTGGGAACACTGAAGCTTTCTTT
- | TRBJ1-1 | - | TRBV28 | CASSLRSLMNTEAFF | TGTGCCAGCAGTTTACGGAGCCTAATGAACACTGAAGCTTTCTTT
- | TRBJ1-4 | few | TRBV5-4 | CASSTQGRDEKLFF | TGTGCCAGCAGTACTCAGGGGAGGGATGAAAAACTGTTTTTT
- | TRBJ1-2 | once | TRBV11-2 | CASSLGRGGYYGYTF | TGTGCCAGCAGCTTAGGCCGTGGGGGCTACTATGGCTACACCTTC
TRBD1 | TRBJ1-1 | once | TRBV4-2 | CASRGQGLTEAFF | TGTGCCAGCAGGGGACAGGGCCTCACTGAAGCTTTCTTT
- | TRBJ1-2 | - | TRBV2 | CASSDRKFYGYTF | TGTGCCAGCAGTGACAGAAAATTCTATGGCTACACCTTC
- | TRBJ1-4 | - | TRBV29-1 | CSAVQGTNEKLFF | TGCAGCGCCGTACAGGGAACTAATGAAAAACTGTTTTTT
- | TRBJ2-5 | - | TRBV7-2 | CASSHGGAGTQYF | TGTGCCAGCAGCCATGGGGGGGCGGGGACCCAGTACTTC
- | TRBJ2-1 | - | TRBV10-3 | CAISESKREASYNEQFF | TGTGCCATCAGTGAGTCGAAAAGGGAGGCCTCCTACAATGAGCAGTTCTTC
- | TRBJ2-1 | - | TRBV6-9 | CASRGAGGDEQFF | TGTGCCAGCAGGGGGGCCGGAGGAGATGAGCAGTTCTTC
- | TRBJ1-5 | - | TRBV7-3 | CASSLRGNQPQHF | TGTGCCAGCAGCTTACGTGGCAATCAGCCCCAGCATTTT
- | TRBJ1-5 | - | TRBV24-1 | CATSDRVSNQPQHF | TGTGCCACCAGTGATCGGGTTAGCAATCAGCCCCAGCATTTT
TRBD1 | TRBJ1-2 | few | TRBV7-9 | CASSLGQGPGKGYTF | TGTGCCAGCAGCTTAGGACAGGGCCCCGGAAAGGGCTACACCTTC
- | TRBJ1-2 | - | TRBV3-1/TRBV3-2 | CASSQGRQGYGYTF | TGTGCCAGCAGCCAAGGCCGGCAGGGCTATGGCTACACCTTC
- | TRBJ1-1 | - | TRBV6-5 | CASNSRGNTEAFF | TGTGCCAGCAATTCCAGGGGGAACACTGAAGCTTTCTTT
- | TRBJ2-1 | few | TRBV13 | CASSLQGPEQFF | TGTGCCAGCAGCTTACAGGGTCCTGAGCAGTTCTTC
- | TRBJ2-2 | - | TRBV25-1 | CASRWGAGELFF | TGTGCCAGCAGATGGGGAGCCGGGGAGCTGTTTTTT
TRBD2 | TRBJ2-7 | once | TRBV5-6 | CASSKRTSGGLAEQYF | TGTGCCAGCAGCAAACGGACTAGCGGGGGGTTAGCTGAGCAGTACTTC
TRBD1 | TRBJ1-6 | - | TRBV7-2 | CASSSGQGHSPLHF | TGTGCCAGCAGCTCAGGACAGGGCCATTCACCCCTCCACTTT
- | TRBJ1-2 | few | TRBV30 | CAWRIQGRANYGYTF | TGTGCCTGGAGGATTCAGGGGAGGGCCAACTATGGCTACACCTTC
- | TRBJ1-5 | - | TRBV2 | CASSGGRNQPQHF | TGTGCCAGCAGCGGGGGGAGAAATCAGCCCCAGCATTTT
TRBD1 | TRBJ1-2 | - | TRBV6-2/TRBV6-3 | CASSQTGTNYGYTF | TGTGCCAGCAGTCAGACAGGGACTAACTATGGCTACACCTTC
- | TRBJ2-2 | once | TRBV6-6 | CATLLPQGGNTGELFF | TGTGCCACCTTACTTCCCCAAGGCGGGAACACCGGGGAGCTGTTTTTT
TRBD2 | TRBJ2-3 | - | TRBV5-4 | CASSPGTSRPLDTQYF | TGTGCCAGCAGCCCAGGGACTAGCCGCCCCTTGGATACGCAGTATTTT
TRBD1 | TRBJ1-1 | - | TRBV5-4 | CASSSTGVAYTEAFF | TGTGCCAGCAGTTCGACAGGGGTTGCTTACACTGAAGCTTTCTTT
- | TRBJ1-1 | - | TRBV3-1/TRBV3-2 | CASSGTITEAFF | TGTGCCAGCAGCGGGACAATAACTGAAGCTTTCTTT
- | TRBJ2-5 | - | TRBV18 | CASSLHSGETQYF | TGTGCCAGCTCACTGCATTCCGGGGAGACCCAGTACTTC
TRBD1 | TRBJ1-3 | - | TRBV6-1 | CASSELGQSGNTIYF | TGTGCCAGCAGTGAACTGGGACAGTCTGGAAACACCATATATTTT
- | TRBJ2-5 | - | TRBV6-5 | CASSYDAEATQYF | TGTGCCAGCAGTTACGACGCTGAGGCGACCCAGTACTTC